This is a list of T cell receptor beta chains from one sample in a study of T cell changes during pregnancy in multiple sclerosis. Measured with immunoSEQ multiplex PCR; TCRdb has only the in-frame clones, and not every one. The profile shows 65,000 to 90,000 clones, around 92% of them singletons. Material: peripheral blood, obtained before pregnancy. Source of these receptors: a female donor with multiple sclerosis, enrolled in a pregnancy study. Both conserved end residues are part of each CDR3. The D gene is left open where the match is weak. Size tells how often a clone was seen (once, few, many) or the class of an expanded clone, and some rows leave it out.

d_gene,j_gene,len,v_gene,abundance,CDR3aa,CDR3nt
.,TRBJ2-7,12,TRBV30,.,CAWSVGVGEQYF,TGTGCCTGGAGTGTGGGAGTGGGGGAGCAGTACTTC
.,TRBJ2-7,16,TRBV4-1,.,CASSQEHSVRRDEQYF,TGCGCCAGCAGCCAAGAGCATAGCGTAAGGCGGGACGAGCAGTACTTC
.,TRBJ2-7,14,TRBV27,.,CASSIQGTAYEQYF,TGTGCCAGCAGTATACAGGGGACTGCCTACGAGCAGTACTTC
TRBD2,TRBJ2-3,17,TRBV19,.,CASRPLAGERFTDTQYF,TGTGCCAGTAGACCTTTAGCGGGAGAACGATTCACAGATACGCAGTATTTT
TRBD1,TRBJ1-1,16,TRBV14,.,CASSPFPGGSNTEAFF,TGTGCCAGCAGCCCCTTCCCAGGGGGTTCGAACACTGAAGCTTTCTTT
TRBD1,TRBJ1-1,14,TRBV25-1,.,CASSGGGSGTEAFF,TGTGCCAGCAGTGGAGGGGGCTCTGGCACTGAAGCTTTCTTT
TRBD1,TRBJ1-3,15,TRBV7-9,once,CASSFSGGTGNTIYF,TGTGCCAGCAGCTTCTCAGGGGGCACGGGAAACACCATATATTTT
.,TRBJ2-1,16,TRBV9,.,CASSPAPGSGGYEQFF,TGTGCCAGCAGCCCCGCTCCGGGCTCGGGGGGCTATGAGCAGTTCTTC
TRBD2,TRBJ2-1,17,TRBV11-2,.,CASSSFTTLAGANEQFF,TGTGCCAGCAGCTCCTTTACGACTCTAGCGGGGGCTAATGAGCAGTTCTTC
TRBD1,TRBJ2-7,15,TRBV15,once,CATSKGQGTSYEQYF,TGTGCCACCAGCAAGGGACAGGGGACCTCCTACGAGCAGTACTTC
TRBD1,TRBJ2-3,18,TRBV4-1,.,CASSHPGTGGLGTDTQYF,TGCGCCAGCAGCCATCCCGGGACAGGGGGCTTGGGCACAGATACGCAGTATTTT